This passage covers 3 T cell receptor beta chains from one sample sequenced in a study of early stage breast cancer tumors. The data were produced by immunoSEQ multiplex PCR, yet TCRdb's version contains in-frame clones alone and is incomplete. The sample lists fewer than 70,000 clones, around 80% occurring once. The material sequenced was blood. The receptor set was obtained from a person aged 25 to 39 with breast cancer.

The V gene is TRBV7-2, the J gene TRBJ2-7; 9 bases fit TRBD2. The CDR3 sequence is 15 residues long. V lost 1 base and J lost 3; bases outside the gene matches: 4. Germline V lookup: CDR1 SGHTA, CDR2 FQGNSA. The chain's CDR3 is CASSLGGSGSYEQYF. In nucleotides, the CDR3 is TGTGCCAGCAGCTTAGGGGGTAGCGGGAGCTACGAGCAGTACTTC.

The chain recombines TRBV18 with TRBJ2-7; 8 nucleotides align to TRBD1. In germline, CDR1 is KGHSH, CDR2 LQKENI. The J segment lost 6 bases and the V segment lost 3 bases, leaving 4 bases of the junction unmatched. There are 13 residues in the CDR3. As DNA, the CDR3 is TGTGCCAGCTCACCTTCGACAGGGGCCGAGCAGTACTTC. It encodes CASSPSTGAEQYF.

This sequence joins TRBV30 and TRBJ1-1; no reliable D call. Germline values: CDR1 GTSNPN, CDR2 SVGIG (reference sequence). There are 10 residues in the CDR3. Trimming removed 0 bases at V and 11 bases at J, with 7 bases between. CDR3 DNA: TGTGCCTGGAGTGTATCGGTGGCTTTCTTT. The encoded protein is CAWSVSVAFF.